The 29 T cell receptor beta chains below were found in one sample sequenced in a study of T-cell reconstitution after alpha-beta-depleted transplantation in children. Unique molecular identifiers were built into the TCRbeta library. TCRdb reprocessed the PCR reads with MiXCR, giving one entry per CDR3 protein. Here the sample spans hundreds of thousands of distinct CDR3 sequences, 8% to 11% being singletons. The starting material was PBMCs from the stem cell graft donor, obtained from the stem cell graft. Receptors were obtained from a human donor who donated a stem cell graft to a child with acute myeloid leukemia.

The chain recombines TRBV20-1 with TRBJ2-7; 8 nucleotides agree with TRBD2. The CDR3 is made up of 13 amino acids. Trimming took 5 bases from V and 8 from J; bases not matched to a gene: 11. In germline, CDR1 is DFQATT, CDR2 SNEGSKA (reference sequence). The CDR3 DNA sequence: TGCAGTGCTCCGCAAGCGGGAGTGCTAAAGCAGTACTTC. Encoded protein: CSAPQAGVLKQYF.

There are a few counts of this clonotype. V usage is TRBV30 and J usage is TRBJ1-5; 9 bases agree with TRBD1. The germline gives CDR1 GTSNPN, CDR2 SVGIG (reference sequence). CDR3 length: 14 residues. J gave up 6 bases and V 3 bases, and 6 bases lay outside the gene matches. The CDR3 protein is CAWSGGTGFQPQHF. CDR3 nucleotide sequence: TGTGCCTGGAGCGGGGGGACAGGGTTTCAGCCCCAGCATTTT.

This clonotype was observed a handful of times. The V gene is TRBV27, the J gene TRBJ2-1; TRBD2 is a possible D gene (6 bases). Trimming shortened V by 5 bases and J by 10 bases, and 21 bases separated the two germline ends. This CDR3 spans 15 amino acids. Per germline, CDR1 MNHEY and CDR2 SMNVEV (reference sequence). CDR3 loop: CASSLSGLLDKEQFF. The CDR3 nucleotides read TGTGCCAGCAGTCTTTCGGGACTCCTGGATAAGGAGCAGTTCTTC.

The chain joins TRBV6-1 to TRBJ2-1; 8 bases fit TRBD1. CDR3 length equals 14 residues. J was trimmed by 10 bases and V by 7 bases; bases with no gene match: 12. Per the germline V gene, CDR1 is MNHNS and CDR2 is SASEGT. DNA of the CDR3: TGTGCCAGCAAGGGACAGGCCCAAGTAACCGAGCAGTTCTTC. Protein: CASKGQAQVTEQFF.

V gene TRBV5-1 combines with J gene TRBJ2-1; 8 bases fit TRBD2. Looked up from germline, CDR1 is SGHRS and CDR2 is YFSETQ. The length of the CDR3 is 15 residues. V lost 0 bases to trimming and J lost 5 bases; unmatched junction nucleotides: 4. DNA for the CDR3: TGCGCCAGCAGCTTGGTGCGGGAGGCCCACAATGAGCAGTTCTTC. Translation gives CASSLVREAHNEQFF.

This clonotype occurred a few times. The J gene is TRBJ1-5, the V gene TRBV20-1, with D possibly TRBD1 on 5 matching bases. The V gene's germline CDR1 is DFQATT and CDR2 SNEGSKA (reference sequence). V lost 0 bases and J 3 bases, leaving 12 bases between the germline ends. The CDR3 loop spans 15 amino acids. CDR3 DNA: TGCAGTGCTAGAGATTCAGACAGACTCAATCAGCCCCAGCATTTT. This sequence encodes CSARDSDRLNQPQHF.

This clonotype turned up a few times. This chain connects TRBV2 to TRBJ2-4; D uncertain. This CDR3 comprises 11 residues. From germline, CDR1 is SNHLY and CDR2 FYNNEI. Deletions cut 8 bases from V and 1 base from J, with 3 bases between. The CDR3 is CASRAKNIQYF. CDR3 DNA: TGTGCCAGCCGGGCCAAAAACATTCAGTACTTC.

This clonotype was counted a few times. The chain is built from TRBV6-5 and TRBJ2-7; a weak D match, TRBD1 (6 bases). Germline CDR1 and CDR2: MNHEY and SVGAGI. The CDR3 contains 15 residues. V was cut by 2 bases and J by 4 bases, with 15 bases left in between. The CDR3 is CASSYGGYRTYEQYF. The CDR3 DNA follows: TGTGCCAGCAGTTACGGGGGCTATAGGACATACGAGCAGTACTTC.

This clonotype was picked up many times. The CDR3 reads CASSLMAGGTAGELFF. The CDR3 DNA reads TGTGCCAGCAGCTTAATGGCGGGAGGGACGGCCGGGGAGCTGTTTTTT. The chain uses TRBV7-2 and TRBJ2-2, with 9 bases matching TRBD2. Losses at the gene ends were 2 bases for V and 6 bases for J; bases not matched to a gene: 7. From germline, CDR1 is SGHTA and CDR2 FQGNSA. The CDR3 spans 16 residues.

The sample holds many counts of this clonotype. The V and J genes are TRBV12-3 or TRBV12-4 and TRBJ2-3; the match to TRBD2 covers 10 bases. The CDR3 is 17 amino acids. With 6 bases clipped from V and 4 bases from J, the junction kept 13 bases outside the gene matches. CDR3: CASRPGLAMIGPDTQYF. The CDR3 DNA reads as TGTGCCAGCAGACCGGGACTAGCGATGATTGGCCCAGATACGCAGTATTTT.

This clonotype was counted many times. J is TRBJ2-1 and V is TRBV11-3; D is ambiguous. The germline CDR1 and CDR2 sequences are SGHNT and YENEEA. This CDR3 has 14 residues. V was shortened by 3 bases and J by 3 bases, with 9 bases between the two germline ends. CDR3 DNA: TGTGCCAGCAGCTTTACCGGCAACTACAATGAGCAGTTCTTC. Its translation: CASSFTGNYNEQFF.

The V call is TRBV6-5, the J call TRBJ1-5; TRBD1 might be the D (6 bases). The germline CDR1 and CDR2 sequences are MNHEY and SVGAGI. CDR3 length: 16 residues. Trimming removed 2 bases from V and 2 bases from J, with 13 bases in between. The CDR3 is CASSYGGGPGNQPQHF. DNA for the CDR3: TGTGCCAGCAGTTACGGTGGGGGGCCTGGCAATCAGCCCCAGCATTTT.

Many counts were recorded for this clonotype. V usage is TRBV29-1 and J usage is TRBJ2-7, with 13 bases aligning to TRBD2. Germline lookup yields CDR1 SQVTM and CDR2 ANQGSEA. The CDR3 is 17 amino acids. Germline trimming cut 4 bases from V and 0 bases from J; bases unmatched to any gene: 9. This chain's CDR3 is CSVAGLAGVTGSYEQYF. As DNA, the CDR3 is TGCAGCGTTGCAGGACTAGCGGGAGTCACGGGCTCCTACGAGCAGTACTTC.

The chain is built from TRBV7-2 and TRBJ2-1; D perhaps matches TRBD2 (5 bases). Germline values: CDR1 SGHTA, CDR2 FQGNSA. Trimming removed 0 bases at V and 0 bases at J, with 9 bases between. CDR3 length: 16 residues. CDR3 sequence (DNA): TGTGCCAGCAGCTTAGCTAGCGCAAGCTCCTACAATGAGCAGTTCTTC. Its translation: CASSLASASSYNEQFF. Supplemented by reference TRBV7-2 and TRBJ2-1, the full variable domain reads GAGVSQSPSNKVTEKGKDVELRCDPISGHTALYWYRQSLGQGLEFLIYFQGNSAPDKSGLPSDRFSAERTGGSVSTLTIQRTQQEDSAVYLCASSLASASSYNEQFFGPGTRLTVL.

The CDR3 coding sequence is TGTGCCAGCCTCGATCCGGTTAACTATGGCTACACCTTC. Protein sequence: CASLDPVNYGYTF. The V gene is TRBV28, the J gene TRBJ1-2; unclear D gene. Germline assignment: CDR1 MDHEN and CDR2 SYDVKM. Trimming removed 8 bases at V and 1 base at J, with 11 bases between. The CDR3 runs 13 residues.

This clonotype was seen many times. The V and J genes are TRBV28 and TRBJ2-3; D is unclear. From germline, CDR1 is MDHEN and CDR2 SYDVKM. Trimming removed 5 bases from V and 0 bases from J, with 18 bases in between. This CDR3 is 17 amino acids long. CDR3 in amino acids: CASSGPPLGPSTDTQYF. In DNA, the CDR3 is TGTGCCAGCAGTGGGCCCCCCTTAGGACCAAGCACAGATACGCAGTATTTT.

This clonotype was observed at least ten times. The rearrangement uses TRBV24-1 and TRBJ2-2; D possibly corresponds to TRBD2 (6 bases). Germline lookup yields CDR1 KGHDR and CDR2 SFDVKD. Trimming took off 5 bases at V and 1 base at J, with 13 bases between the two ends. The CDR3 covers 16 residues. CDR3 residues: CATSGGLSGNTGELFF. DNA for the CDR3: TGTGCCACCAGTGGAGGTCTTAGCGGGAACACCGGGGAGCTGTTTTTT.

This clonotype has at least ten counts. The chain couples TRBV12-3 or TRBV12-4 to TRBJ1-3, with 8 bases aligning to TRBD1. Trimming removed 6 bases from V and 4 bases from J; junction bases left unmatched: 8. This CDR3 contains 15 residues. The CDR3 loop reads CASRTGALKGNTIYF. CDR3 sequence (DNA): TGTGCCAGCAGGACAGGGGCTCTCAAAGGAAACACCATATATTTT.

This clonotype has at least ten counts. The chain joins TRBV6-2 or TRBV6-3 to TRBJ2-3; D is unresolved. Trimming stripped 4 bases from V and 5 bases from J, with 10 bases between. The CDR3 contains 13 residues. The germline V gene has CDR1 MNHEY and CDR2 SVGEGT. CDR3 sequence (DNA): TGTGCCAGCAGTTCAGATTTCGGAGATACGCAGTATTTT. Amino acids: CASSSDFGDTQYF.

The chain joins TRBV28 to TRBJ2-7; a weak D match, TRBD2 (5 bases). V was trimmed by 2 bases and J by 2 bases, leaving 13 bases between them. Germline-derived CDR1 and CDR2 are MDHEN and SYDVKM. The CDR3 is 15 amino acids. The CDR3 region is CASSLLPGNTYEQYF. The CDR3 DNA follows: TGTGCCAGCAGTTTACTCCCGGGGAACACCTACGAGCAGTACTTC. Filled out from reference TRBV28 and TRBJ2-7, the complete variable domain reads DVKVTQSSRYLVKRTGEKVFLECVQDMDHENMFWYRQDPGLGLRLIYFSYDVKMKEKGDIPEGYSVSREKKERFSLILESASTNQTSMYLCASSLLPGNTYEQYFGPGTRLTVT.

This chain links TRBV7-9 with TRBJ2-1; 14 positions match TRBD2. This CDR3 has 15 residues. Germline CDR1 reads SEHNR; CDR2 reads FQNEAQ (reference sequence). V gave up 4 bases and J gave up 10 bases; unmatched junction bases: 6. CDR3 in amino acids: CASSSTSGREREQFF. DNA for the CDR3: TGTGCCAGCAGCTCGACTAGCGGGAGGGAACGCGAGCAGTTCTTC.

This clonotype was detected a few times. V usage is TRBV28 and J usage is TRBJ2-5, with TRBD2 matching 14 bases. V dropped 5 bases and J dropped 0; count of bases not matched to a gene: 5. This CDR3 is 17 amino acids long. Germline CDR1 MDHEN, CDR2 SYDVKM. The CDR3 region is CASSPGLAGEYQETQYF. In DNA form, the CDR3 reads TGTGCCAGCAGTCCGGGACTAGCGGGAGAGTACCAAGAGACCCAGTACTTC. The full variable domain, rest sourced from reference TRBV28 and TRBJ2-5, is DVKVTQSSRYLVKRTGEKVFLECVQDMDHENMFWYRQDPGLGLRLIYFSYDVKMKEKGDIPEGYSVSREKKERFSLILESASTNQTSMYLCASSPGLAGEYQETQYFGPGTRLLVL.

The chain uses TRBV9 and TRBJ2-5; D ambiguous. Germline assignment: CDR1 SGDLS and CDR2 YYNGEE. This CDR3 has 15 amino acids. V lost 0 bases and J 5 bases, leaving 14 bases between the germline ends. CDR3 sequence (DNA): TGTGCCAGCAGCGTAGGGTCAGGTCCTAGGGAGACCCAGTACTTC. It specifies CASSVGSGPRETQYF.

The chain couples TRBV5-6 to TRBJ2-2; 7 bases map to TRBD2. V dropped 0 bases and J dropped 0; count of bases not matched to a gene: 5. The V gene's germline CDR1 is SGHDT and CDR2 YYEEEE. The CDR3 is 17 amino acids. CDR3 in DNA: TGTGCCAGCAGCTTGGTCCCAGCGGGAACGAACACCGGGGAGCTGTTTTTT. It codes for CASSLVPAGTNTGELFF.

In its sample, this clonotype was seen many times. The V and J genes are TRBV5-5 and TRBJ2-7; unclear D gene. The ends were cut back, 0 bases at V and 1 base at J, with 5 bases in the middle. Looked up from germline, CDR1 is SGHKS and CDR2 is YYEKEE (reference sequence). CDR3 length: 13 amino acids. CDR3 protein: CASSLVPSYEQYF. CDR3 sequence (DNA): TGTGCCAGCAGCTTGGTCCCGTCCTACGAGCAGTACTTC.

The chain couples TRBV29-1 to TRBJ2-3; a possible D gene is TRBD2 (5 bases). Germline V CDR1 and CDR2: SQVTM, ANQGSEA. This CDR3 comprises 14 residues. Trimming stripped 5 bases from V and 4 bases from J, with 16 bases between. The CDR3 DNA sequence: TGCAGCGTTTTTGGTGGGAGTGTCGCAGATACGCAGTATTTT. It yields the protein CSVFGGSVADTQYF.

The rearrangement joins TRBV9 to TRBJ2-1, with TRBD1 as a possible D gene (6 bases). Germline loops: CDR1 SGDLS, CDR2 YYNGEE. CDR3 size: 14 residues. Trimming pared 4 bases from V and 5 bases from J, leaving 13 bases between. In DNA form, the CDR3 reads TGTGCCAGCAGCTCAACCGGACAGAACAATGAGCAGTTCTTC. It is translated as CASSSTGQNNEQFF.

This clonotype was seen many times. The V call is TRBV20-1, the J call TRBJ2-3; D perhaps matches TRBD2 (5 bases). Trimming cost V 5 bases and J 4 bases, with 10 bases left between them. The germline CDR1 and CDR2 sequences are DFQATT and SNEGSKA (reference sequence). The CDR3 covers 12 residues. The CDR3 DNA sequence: TGCAGTGCTCCCCGCGGGCCAGATACGCAGTATTTT. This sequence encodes CSAPRGPDTQYF.

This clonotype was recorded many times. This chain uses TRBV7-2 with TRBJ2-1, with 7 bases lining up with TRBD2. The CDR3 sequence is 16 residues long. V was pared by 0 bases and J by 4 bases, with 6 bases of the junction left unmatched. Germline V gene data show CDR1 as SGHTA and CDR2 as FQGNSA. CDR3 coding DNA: TGTGCCAGCAGCTTAGCCCCGTCTAGCGGTTACAATGAGCAGTTCTTC. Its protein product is CASSLAPSSGYNEQFF.